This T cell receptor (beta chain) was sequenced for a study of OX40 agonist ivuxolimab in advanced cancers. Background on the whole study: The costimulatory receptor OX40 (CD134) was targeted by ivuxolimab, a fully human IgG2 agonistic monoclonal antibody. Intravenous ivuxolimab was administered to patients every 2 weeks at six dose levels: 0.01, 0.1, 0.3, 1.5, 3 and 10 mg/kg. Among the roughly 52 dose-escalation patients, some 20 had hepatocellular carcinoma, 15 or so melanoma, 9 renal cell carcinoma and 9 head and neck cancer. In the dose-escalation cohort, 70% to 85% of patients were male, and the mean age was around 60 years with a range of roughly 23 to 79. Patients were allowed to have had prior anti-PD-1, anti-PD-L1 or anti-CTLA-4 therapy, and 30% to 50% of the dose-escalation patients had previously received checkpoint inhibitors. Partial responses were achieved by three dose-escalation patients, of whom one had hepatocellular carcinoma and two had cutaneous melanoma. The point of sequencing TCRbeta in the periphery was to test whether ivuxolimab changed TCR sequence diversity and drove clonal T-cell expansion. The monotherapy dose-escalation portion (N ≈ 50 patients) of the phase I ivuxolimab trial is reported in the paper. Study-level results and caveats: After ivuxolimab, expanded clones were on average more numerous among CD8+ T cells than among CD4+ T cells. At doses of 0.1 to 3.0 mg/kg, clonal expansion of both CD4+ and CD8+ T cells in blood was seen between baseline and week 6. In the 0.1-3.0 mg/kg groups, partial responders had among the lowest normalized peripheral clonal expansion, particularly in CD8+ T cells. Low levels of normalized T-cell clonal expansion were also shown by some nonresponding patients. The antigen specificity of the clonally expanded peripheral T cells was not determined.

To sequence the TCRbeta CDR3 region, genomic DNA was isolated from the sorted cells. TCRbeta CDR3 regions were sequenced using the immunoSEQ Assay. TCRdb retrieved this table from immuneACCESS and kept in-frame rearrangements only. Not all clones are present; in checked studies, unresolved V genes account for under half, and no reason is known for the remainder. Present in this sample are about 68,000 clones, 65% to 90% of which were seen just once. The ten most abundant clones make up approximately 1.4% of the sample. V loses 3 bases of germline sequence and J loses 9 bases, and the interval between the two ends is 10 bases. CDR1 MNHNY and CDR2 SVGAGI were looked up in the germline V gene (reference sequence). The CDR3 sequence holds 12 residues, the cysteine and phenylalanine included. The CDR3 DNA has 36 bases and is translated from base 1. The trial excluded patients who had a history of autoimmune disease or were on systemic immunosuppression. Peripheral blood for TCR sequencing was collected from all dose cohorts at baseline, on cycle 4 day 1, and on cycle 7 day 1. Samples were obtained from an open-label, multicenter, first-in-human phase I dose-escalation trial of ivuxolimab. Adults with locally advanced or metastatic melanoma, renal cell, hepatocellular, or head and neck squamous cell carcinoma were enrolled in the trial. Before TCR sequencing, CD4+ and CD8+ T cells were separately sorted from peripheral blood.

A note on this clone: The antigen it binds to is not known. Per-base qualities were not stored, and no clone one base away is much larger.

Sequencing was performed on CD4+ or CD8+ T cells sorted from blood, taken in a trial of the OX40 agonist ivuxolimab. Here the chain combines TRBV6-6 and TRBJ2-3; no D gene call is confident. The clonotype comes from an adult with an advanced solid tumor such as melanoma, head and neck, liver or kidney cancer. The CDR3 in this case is CASSYSFATQYF. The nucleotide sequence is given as TGTGCCAGCAGTTATAGTTTTGCAACGCAGTATTTT.